The 14 T cell receptor beta chains given below trace back to one sample, sequenced in a study of T cells in women clearing cervical HPV infection. TCRdb keeps only in-frame clones here, not all; method: immunoSEQ multiplex PCR. The repertoire table contains 20,000 to 25,000 clones. The sample consisted of blood buffy coat. The receptors were gathered from a woman aged 18-70 years with a cervical HPV16 infection that either progressed to CIN3+ or cleared (not recorded which).

On this clone itself: The CDR3 extends 3 residues past the end of the read, so its final part is completed from the germline J gene. The chain combines TRBV6-1 with TRBJ1-5; 7 bases map to TRBD1. From germline, CDR1 is MNHNS and CDR2 SASEGT. The CDR3 totals 15 residues. V lost 2 bases and J lost 6; bases outside the gene matches: 7. The chain's CDR3 is CASSEQTGSFQPQHF. Partial CDR3 DNA: TGTGCCAGCAGTGAACAGACAGGGTCGTTTCAGCCC.

Worth noting for this clone: The read stops 3 residues short of the end of the CDR3; the missing end is completed from the germline J gene. The chain has TRBV19 and TRBJ1-1; D is undetermined. Germline CDR1 reads LNHDA; CDR2 reads SQIVND (reference sequence). Trimming cost V 7 bases and J 4 bases, with 13 bases left between them. The CDR3 totals 13 residues. CDR3 DNA, as far as it was read: TGTGCCAGTATGGAAGGGCAGTTCACTGAA. This sequence encodes CASMEGQFTE. The full CDR3 protein reads CASMEGQFTEAFF.

With regard to this clone: The CDR3 end is not reached by the read, which stops 3 residues before it; the germline J gene fills it in. V and J are TRBV30 and TRBJ1-5; 9 nucleotides match TRBD1. J was trimmed by 8 bases and V by 5 bases; bases with no gene match: 7. Germline loops: CDR1 GTSNPN, CDR2 SVGIG (reference sequence). This CDR3 contains 13 residues. CDR3 residues: CAWGTGREKPQHF. The sequenced part of the CDR3 DNA is TGTGCCTGGGGGACAGGGAGGGAAAAGCCC.

As concerns this clone: The CDR3 goes on 3 residues after the read ends, and that part is filled in from the germline J gene. This chain uses TRBV30 with TRBJ1-2; D may be TRBD1 (6 bases). This CDR3 has 15 residues. The germline V and J ends were trimmed by 4 bases and 2 bases, with 17 bases remaining between them. From germline, CDR1 is GTSNPN and CDR2 SVGIG (reference sequence). The part of the CDR3 DNA that was read is TGTGCCTGGACCCCAAACGACAGGCCAAACTATGGC. Amino acids: CAWTPNDRPNYG. The entire CDR3 reads CAWTPNDRPNYGYTF. The full variable domain, rest sourced from reference TRBV30 and TRBJ1-2, is SQTIHQWPATLVQPVGSPLSLECTVEGTSNPNLYWYRQAAGRGLQLLFYSVGIGQISSEVPQNLSASRPQDRQFILSSKKLLLSDSGFYLCAWTPNDRPNYGYTFGSGTRLTVV.

A remark on this clone: The sequence runs out 3 residues before the end of the CDR3; the remainder is reconstructed from the germline J gene. The chain links TRBV2 to TRBJ2-1; 7 bases are shared with TRBD2. J was trimmed by 8 bases and V by 7 bases; bases with no gene match: 8. CDR1 and CDR2 (germline): SNHLY, FYNNEI. The CDR3 contains 13 residues. The DNA read from the CDR3 is TGTGCCAGCAAAACTCGCCGGGGGGATGAG. The encoded protein is CASKTRRGDE. The full CDR3 protein is CASKTRRGDEQFF.

As for this clone: The read is 3 residues too short to cover the CDR3 end, so that end is filled in from the germline J gene. The chain combines TRBV30 with TRBJ2-3; the D gene is possibly TRBD2 (7 bases). V lost 5 bases to trimming and J lost 2 bases, with 8 bases between them. Germline V gene lookup returns CDR1 GTSNPN and CDR2 SVGIG (reference sequence). The CDR3 length is 12 residues. The sequenced part of the CDR3 DNA is TGTGCCTGGGCGGGGGCCACAGATACG. Protein product: CAWAGATDT. The complete CDR3 sequence is CAWAGATDTQYF.

On this clone: The read comes to an end 3 residues before the CDR3 does, leaving the germline J gene to fill in the end. The genes are TRBV5-4 and TRBJ2-7, with TRBD2 matching over 11 bases. V shed 3 bases and J 2 bases; nucleotides not matched to a gene: 7. Germline CDR1 SGHNT, CDR2 YYREEE (reference sequence). This CDR3 has 16 amino acids. The CDR3 sequence: CASSSMGLAVPYEQYF. The DNA read from the CDR3 is TGTGCCAGCAGCTCAATGGGACTAGCGGTTCCCTACGAG.

Note on this clone: Compared with germline, one end of the junction differs, possibly owing to a read error. Read coverage stops 3 residues before the CDR3 terminus; the germline J gene supplies the remainder. Within the sample, other DNA sequences also encode this same CDR3. The chain uses TRBV5-6 and TRBJ1-3, with 8 positions matching TRBD1. The germline CDR1 and CDR2 sequences are SGHDT and YYEEEE. This CDR3 has 15 residues. This CDR3 reads CASRDRTGTGNTIYF. CDR3 DNA (partial): TGTGCCAGCAGGGACCGGACAGGGACAGGAAACACT.

About this clone: Coverage ceases 3 residues before the CDR3 finishes, and the germline J gene fills in the end. This chain connects TRBV9 to TRBJ2-7; TRBD1 aligns across 11 bases. Losses at the gene ends were 6 bases for V and 3 bases for J; bases not matched to a gene: 11. The CDR3 spans 16 residues. Germline V CDR1 and CDR2: SGDLS, YYNGEE. CDR3 loop: CASTKPRDRGNYEQYF. CDR3 DNA, as far as it was read: TGTGCCAGCACCAAACCGCGGGACAGGGGGAACTACGAG.

With respect to this clone: The read ends 3 residues shy of where the CDR3 ends; the end is completed using the germline J gene. The rearrangement joins TRBV11-3 to TRBJ1-1; 7 bases map to TRBD1. Germline assignment: CDR1 SGHNT and CDR2 YENEEA. The length of the CDR3 is 11 residues. The sequenced part of the CDR3 DNA is TGTGCCAGCAGCGACAGGGTTATA. Amino acids: CASSDRVI. The whole CDR3 region reads CASSDRVIAFF.

Notes on this clone: The CDR3 end is not reached by the read, which stops 3 residues before it; the germline J gene fills it in. J is TRBJ1-1 and V is TRBV7-9; the D is unclear. The V and J ends lost 5 bases and 1 base respectively, with 5 bases between them. This CDR3 region has 12 residues. CDR1 and CDR2 (germline): SEHNR, FQNEAQ (reference sequence). CDR3: CASSRGNTEAFF. The sequenced part of the CDR3 DNA is TGTGCCAGCAGCCGGGGGAACACTGAA.

A note on this clone: The CDR3 is cut off 3 residues early in the read; its end comes from the germline J gene. The J gene is TRBJ2-7, the V gene TRBV10-3; perhaps TRBD1 as D (6 bases). This CDR3 comprises 14 residues. Trimming stripped 11 bases from V and 0 bases from J, with 17 bases between. Germline CDR1 is ENHRY and CDR2 is SYGVKD. The CDR3 loop is CAAGDAGTSYEQYF. CDR3 DNA, as far as it was read: TGTGCCGCAGGGGATGCAGGAACCTCCTACGAG.

For this clone: Read coverage stops 3 residues before the CDR3 terminus; the germline J gene supplies the remainder. This chain uses TRBV19 with TRBJ2-7; the match to TRBD1 covers 11 bases. The CDR3 is 15 amino acids. In germline, CDR1 is LNHDA, CDR2 SQIVND (reference sequence). J was trimmed by 3 bases and V by 5 bases; bases with no gene match: 6. The CDR3 spells CASSVGQGAIYEQYF. The CDR3 DNA, read in part, is TGTGCCAGTAGTGTCGGACAGGGGGCTATCTACGAG.

CDR3 bases read: TGTGCCAGCAGCTTATTTGGGGGGGTGAACACTGAA. Its translation: CASSLFGGVNTE. Given in full, the CDR3 is CASSLFGGVNTEAFF. The chain uses TRBV7-3 and TRBJ1-1, with D maybe TRBD1 (5 bases). The read is 3 residues too short to cover the CDR3 end, so that end is filled in from the germline J gene. V was cut by 2 bases and J by 0 bases, with 10 bases left in between. Looked up from germline, CDR1 is SGHTA and CDR2 is FQGTGA. CDR3 length: 15 amino acids. The full variable domain, with the rest looked up from reference TRBV7-3 and TRBJ1-1, is GAGVSQTPSNKVTEKGKYVELRCDPISGHTALYWYRQSLGQGPEFLIYFQGTGAADDSGLPNDRFFAVRPEGSVSTLKIQRTERGDSAVYLCASSLFGGVNTEAFFGQGTRLTVV.